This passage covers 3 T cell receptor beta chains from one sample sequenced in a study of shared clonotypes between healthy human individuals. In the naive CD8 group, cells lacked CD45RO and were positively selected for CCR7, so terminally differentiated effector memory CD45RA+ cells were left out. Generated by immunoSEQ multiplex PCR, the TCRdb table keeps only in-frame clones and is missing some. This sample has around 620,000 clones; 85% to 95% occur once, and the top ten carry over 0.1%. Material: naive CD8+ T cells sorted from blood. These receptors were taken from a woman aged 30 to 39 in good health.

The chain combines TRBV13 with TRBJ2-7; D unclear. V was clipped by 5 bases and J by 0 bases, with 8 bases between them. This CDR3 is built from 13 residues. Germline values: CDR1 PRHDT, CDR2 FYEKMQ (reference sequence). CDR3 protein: CASSRTVSYEQYF. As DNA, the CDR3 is TGTGCCAGCAGCCGGACGGTCTCCTACGAGCAGTACTTC.

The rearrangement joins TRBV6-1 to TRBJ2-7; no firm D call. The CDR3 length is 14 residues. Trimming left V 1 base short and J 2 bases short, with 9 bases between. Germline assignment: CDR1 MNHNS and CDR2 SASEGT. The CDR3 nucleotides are TGTGCCAGCAGTGAAGGGGCTGGAGCCTACGAGCAGTACTTC. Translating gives CASSEGAGAYEQYF.

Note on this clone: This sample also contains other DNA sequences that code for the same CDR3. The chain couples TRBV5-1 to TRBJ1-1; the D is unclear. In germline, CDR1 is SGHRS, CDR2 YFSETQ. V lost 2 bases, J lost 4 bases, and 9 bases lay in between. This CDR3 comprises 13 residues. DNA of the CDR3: TGCGCCAGCAGCTTATCCGGGGTCACTGAAGCTTTCTTT. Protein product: CASSLSGVTEAFF.